These 10 T cell receptor beta chains came from one sample sequenced in a study of blood T cell repertoires in COVID-19. This table comes from immunoSEQ multiplex PCR, and its TCRdb copy is limited to in-frame clones, with some not included. The repertoire consists of 95,000 to 150,000 clones, with around 88% occurring once and the leading ten covering nearly 0.9%. Sequencing used peripheral blood. Receptors were obtained from a woman aged 45 to 65 with active or convalescent COVID-19.

This clone was found once. The V gene is TRBV28, the J gene TRBJ2-2; no clear D gene. Trimming stripped 6 bases from V and 5 bases from J, with 7 bases between. This CDR3 has 12 residues. Germline values: CDR1 MDHEN, CDR2 SYDVKM. The CDR3 DNA reads TGTGCCAGCAGGAGTTCGACCGGGGAGCTGTTTTTT. It encodes CASRSSTGELFF.

This clone has more than one count but fewer than ten. The J gene is TRBJ1-5, the V gene TRBV28; TRBD1 aligns across 7 bases. The germline V gene has CDR1 MDHEN and CDR2 SYDVKM. The CDR3 has 16 amino acids. V gave up 4 bases and J gave up 3 bases; unmatched junction bases: 9. The CDR3 sequence is CASSSTRQGFNQPQHF. For the CDR3, the DNA is TGTGCCAGCAGTTCCACCCGACAGGGTTTCAATCAGCCCCAGCATTTT.

This chain joins TRBV5-1 and TRBJ2-7; 8 nucleotides agree with TRBD2. V shed 1 base and J 5 bases; nucleotides not matched to a gene: 5. Looked up from germline, CDR1 is SGHRS and CDR2 is YFSETQ. The length of the CDR3 is 14 residues. CDR3 sequence (DNA): TGCGCCAGCAGCTTGTGGGCGGGAGGCCACGAGCAGTACTTC. This translates into CASSLWAGGHEQYF. Using reference TRBV5-1 and TRBJ2-7 for the parts outside the CDR3, the full variable domain is KAGVTQTPRYLIKTRGQQVTLSCSPISGHRSVSWYQQTPGQGLQFLFEYFSETQRNKGNFPGRFSGRQFSNSRSEMNVSTLELGDSALYLCASSLWAGGHEQYFGPGTRLTVT.

The chain is built from TRBV3-1 (or the pseudogene TRBV3-2) and TRBJ2-3, with 10 bases that match TRBD1. The ends lost 4 bases at V and 2 bases at J; junction bases unmatched: 6. Germline values: CDR1 LGHDT, CDR2 YNNKEL (reference sequence). CDR3 length: 16 amino acids. CDR3 residues: CASSPRDRGFTDTQYF. Written as DNA, the CDR3 is TGTGCCAGCAGCCCCCGGGACAGGGGCTTCACAGATACGCAGTATTTT.

For the CDR3, the DNA is TGTGCCAGCAGCCAGGACAGAGCAACTAATGAAAAACTGTTTTTT. This encodes CASSQDRATNEKLFF. The chain links TRBV7-9 to TRBJ1-4, with TRBD1 as a possible D gene (6 bases). V dropped 5 bases and J dropped 0 bases, with 10 bases sitting between them. The CDR3 is 15 residues long. The germline V gene has CDR1 SEHNR and CDR2 FQNEAQ (reference sequence).

The chain couples TRBV28 to TRBJ2-1; D unclear. V was pared by 6 bases and J by 6 bases, with 6 bases between. The CDR3 runs to 11 residues. Germline CDR1 is MDHEN and CDR2 is SYDVKM. The CDR3 DNA follows: TGTGCCAGCAGCCTAACCAATGAGCAGTTCTTC. As protein: CASSLTNEQFF.

This clone occurred a few times. V gene TRBV7-3 combines with J gene TRBJ1-5; perhaps TRBD1 as D (5 bases). Per the germline V gene, CDR1 is SGHTA and CDR2 is FQGTGA. Trimming removed 5 bases at V and 9 bases at J, with 17 bases between. The CDR3 has 14 amino acids. CDR3 amino acids: CASSVAQGFGPQHF. For the CDR3, the DNA is TGTGCCAGCAGCGTCGCGCAGGGATTCGGGCCCCAGCATTTT.

The V and J genes are TRBV29-1 and TRBJ2-5, with 7 bases aligning to TRBD2. Germline V gene sequence: CDR1 SQVTM, CDR2 ANQGSEA. The CDR3 has 14 amino acids. After removal of 3 bases from V and 5 bases from J, the junction contained 9 bases not matched to a gene. The CDR3 sequence: CSVDAGVTEETQYF. CDR3 nucleotides: TGCAGCGTTGATGCGGGGGTGACGGAGGAGACCCAGTACTTC. Looking up the rest from reference TRBV29-1 and TRBJ2-5 gives the full variable domain: SAVISQKPSRDICQRGTSLTIQCQVDSQVTMMFWYRQQPGQSLTLIATANQGSEATYESGFVIDKFPISRPNLTFSTLTVSNMSPEDSSIYLCSVDAGVTEETQYFGPGTRLLVL.

The chain uses TRBV19 and TRBJ2-6; weak D call: TRBD1 (5 bases). CDR3 length: 21 amino acids. V lost 3 bases, J lost 1 base, and 25 bases lay in between. Germline loops: CDR1 LNHDA, CDR2 SQIVND (reference sequence). The CDR3 DNA reads TGTGCCAGTAGTATTGAGCCGTTCTTTTCCACAGGCCCATCTGGGGCCAACGTCCTGACTTTC. It is translated as CASSIEPFFSTGPSGANVLTF.

J is TRBJ2-3 and V is TRBV13; a weak D match, TRBD2 (6 bases). The CDR3 loop spans 15 amino acids. V was cut by 5 bases and J by 0 bases, with 12 bases left in between. Germline lookup yields CDR1 PRHDT and CDR2 FYEKMQ (reference sequence). In DNA form, the CDR3 reads TGTGCCAGCAGCCCTACTAGCTCTAGCACAGATACGCAGTATTTT. Translating gives CASSPTSSSTDTQYF.